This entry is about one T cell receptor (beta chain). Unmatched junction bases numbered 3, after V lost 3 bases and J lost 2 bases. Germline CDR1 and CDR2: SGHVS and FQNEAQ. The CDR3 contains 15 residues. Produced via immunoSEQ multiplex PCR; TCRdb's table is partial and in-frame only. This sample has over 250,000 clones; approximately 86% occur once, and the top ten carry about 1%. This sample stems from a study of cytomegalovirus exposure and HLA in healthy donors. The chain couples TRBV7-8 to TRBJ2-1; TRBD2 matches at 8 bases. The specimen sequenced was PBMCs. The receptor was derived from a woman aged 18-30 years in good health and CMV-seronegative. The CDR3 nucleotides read TGTGCCAGCAGCTTCCAGCGGGGGCCCTACAATGAGCAGTTCTTC. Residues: CASSFQRGPYNEQFF.